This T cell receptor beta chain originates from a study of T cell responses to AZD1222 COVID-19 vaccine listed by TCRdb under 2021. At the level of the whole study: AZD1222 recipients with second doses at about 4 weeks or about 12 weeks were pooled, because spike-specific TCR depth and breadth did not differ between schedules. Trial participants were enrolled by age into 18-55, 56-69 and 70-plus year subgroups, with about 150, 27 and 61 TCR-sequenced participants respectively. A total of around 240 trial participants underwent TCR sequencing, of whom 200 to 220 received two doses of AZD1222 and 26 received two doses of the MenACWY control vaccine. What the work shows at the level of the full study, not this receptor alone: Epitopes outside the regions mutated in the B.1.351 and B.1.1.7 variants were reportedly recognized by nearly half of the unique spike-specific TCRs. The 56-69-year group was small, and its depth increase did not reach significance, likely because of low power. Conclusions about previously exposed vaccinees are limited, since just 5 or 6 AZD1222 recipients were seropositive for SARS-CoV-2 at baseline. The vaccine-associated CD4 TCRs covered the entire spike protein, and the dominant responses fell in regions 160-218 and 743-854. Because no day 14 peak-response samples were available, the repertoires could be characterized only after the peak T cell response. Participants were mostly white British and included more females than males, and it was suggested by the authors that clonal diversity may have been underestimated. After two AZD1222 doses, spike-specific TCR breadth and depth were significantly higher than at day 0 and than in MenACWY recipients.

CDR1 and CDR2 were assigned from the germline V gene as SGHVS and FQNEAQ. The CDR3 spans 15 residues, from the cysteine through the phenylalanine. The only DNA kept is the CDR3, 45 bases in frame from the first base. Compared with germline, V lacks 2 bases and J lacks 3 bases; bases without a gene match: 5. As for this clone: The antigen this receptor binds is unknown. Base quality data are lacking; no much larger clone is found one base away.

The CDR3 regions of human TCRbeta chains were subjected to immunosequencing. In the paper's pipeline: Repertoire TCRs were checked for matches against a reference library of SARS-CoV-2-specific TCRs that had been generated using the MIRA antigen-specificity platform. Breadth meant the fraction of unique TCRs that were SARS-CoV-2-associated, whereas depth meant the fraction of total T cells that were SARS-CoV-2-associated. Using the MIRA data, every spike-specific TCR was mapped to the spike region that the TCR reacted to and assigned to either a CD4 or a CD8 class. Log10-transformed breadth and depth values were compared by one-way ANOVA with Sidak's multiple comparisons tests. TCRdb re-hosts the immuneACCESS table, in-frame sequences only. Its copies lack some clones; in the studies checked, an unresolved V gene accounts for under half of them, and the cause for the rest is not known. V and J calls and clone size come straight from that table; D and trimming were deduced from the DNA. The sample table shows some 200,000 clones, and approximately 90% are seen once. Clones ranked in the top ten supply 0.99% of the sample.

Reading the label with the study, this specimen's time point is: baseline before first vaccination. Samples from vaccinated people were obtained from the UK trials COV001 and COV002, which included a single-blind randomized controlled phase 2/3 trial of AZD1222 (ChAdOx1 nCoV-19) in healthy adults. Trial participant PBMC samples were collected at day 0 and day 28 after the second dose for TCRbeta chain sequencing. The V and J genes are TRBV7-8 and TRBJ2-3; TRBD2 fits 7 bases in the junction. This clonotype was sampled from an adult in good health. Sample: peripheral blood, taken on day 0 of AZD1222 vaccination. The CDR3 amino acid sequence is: CASSLQGGGTDTQYF. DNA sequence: TGTGCCAGCAGCTTACAGGGCGGGGGTACAGATACGCAGTATTTT.